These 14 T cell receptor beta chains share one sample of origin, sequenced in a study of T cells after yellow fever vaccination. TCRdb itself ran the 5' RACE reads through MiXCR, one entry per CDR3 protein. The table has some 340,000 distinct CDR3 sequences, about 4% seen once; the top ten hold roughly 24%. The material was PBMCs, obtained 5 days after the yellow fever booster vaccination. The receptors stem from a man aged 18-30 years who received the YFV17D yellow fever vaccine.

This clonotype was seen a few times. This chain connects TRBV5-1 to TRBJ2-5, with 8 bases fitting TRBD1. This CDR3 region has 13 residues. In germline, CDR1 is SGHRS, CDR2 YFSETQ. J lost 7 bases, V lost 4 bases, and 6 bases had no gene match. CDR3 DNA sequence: TGCGCCAGCAGCGGGACAGGTGAAGGGACCCAGTACTTC. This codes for CASSGTGEGTQYF.

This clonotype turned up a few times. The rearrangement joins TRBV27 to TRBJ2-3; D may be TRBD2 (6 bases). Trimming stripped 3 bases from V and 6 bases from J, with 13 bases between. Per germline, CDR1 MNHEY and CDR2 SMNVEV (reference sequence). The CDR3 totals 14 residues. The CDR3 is CASSFTSSVDTQYF. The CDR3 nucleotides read TGTGCCAGCAGTTTTACTAGCTCAGTCGATACGCAGTATTTT.

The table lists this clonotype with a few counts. The CDR3 sequence: CASSIAVPRGEQFF. In nucleotides, the CDR3 is TGTGCCAGTAGTATTGCGGTCCCCAGGGGTGAGCAGTTCTTC. V and J are TRBV19 and TRBJ2-1, with a weak D call TRBD1 (6 bases). The germline V and J ends were trimmed by 3 bases and 9 bases, with 15 bases remaining between them. Per the germline V gene, CDR1 is LNHDA and CDR2 is SQIVND (reference sequence). The CDR3 has 14 residues.

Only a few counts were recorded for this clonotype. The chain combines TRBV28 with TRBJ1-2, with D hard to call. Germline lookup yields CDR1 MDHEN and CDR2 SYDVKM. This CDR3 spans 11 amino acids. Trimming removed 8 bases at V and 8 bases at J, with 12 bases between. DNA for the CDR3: TGTGCCAGCGGCTGGGATCGGGGCTACACCTTC. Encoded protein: CASGWDRGYTF.

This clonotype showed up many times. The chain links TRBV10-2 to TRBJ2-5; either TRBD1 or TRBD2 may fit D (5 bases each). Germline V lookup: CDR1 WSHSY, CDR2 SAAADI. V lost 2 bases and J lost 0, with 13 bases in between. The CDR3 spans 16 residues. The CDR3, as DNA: TGCGCCAGCAGTGAGGGGGCCGGGACGTACCAAGAGACCCAGTACTTC. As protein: CASSEGAGTYQETQYF.

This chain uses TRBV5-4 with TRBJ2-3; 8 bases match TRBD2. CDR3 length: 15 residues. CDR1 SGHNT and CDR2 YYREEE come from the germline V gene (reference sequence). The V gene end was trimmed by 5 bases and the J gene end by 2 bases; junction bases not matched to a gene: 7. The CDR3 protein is CASRPVAGFTDTQYF. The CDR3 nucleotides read TGTGCCAGCAGGCCTGTAGCGGGGTTCACAGATACGCAGTATTTT.

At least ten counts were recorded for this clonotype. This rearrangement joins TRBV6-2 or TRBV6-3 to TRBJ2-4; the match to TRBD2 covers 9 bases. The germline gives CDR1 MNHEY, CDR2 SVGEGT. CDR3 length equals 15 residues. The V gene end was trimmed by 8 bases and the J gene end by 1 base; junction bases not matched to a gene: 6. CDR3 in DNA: TGTGCCAGCTCCAAGCGGGGGGCCGCCAAAAACATTCAGTACTTC. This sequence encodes CASSKRGAAKNIQYF.

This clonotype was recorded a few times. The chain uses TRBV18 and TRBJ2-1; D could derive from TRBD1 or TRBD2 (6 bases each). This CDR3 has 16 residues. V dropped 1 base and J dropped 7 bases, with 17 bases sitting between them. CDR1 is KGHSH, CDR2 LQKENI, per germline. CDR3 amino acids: CASSPLSGGDLNEQFF. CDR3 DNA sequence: TGTGCCAGCTCACCACTTTCCGGGGGCGACCTAAATGAGCAGTTCTTC.

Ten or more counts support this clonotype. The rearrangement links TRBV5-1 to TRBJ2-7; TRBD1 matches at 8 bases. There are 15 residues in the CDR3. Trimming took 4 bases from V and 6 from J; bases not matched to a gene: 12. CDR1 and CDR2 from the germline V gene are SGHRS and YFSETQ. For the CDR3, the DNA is TGCGCCAGCAGCGGAATTCAGGGGGCGGCAGGCGAGCAGTACTTC. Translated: CASSGIQGAAGEQYF.

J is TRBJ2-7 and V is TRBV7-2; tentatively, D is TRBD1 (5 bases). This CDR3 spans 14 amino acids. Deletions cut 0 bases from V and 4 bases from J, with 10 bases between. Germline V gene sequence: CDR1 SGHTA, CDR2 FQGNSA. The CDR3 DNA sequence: TGTGCCAGCAGCTTAGCGCAGGGTGATTACGAGCAGTACTTC. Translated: CASSLAQGDYEQYF.

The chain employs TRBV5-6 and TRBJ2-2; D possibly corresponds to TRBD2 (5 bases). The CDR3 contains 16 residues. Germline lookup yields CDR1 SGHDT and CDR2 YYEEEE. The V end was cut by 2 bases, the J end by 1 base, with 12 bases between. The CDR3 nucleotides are TGTGCCAGCAGCTTCGGAGAGGGATGGAACACCGGGGAGCTGTTTTTT. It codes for CASSFGEGWNTGELFF.

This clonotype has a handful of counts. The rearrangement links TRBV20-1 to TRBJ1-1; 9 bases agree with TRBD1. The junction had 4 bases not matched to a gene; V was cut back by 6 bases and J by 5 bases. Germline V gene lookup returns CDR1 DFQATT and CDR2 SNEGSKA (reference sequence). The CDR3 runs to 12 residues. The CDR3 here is CSAPGQGTEAFF. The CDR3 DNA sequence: TGCAGTGCACCAGGACAGGGGACTGAAGCTTTCTTT.

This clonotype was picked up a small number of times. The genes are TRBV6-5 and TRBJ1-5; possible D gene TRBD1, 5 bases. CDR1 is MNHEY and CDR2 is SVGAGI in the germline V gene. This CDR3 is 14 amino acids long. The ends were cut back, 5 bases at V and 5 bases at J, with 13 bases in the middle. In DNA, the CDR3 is TGTGCCAGCAGTCAGCGACAGAGTTATCAGCCCCAGCATTTT. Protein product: CASSQRQSYQPQHF.

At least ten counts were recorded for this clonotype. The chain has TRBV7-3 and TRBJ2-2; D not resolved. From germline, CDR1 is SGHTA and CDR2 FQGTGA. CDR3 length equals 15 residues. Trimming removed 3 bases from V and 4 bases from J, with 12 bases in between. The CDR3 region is CASSFNGVGTGELFF. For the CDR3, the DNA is TGTGCCAGCAGCTTCAACGGAGTAGGCACCGGGGAGCTGTTTTTT.